This entry features one T cell receptor (beta chain) sequence. The CDR3 length is 15 residues. CDR1 and CDR2 (germline): MNHEY, SMNVEV (reference sequence). V shed 7 bases and J shed 4 bases, with 16 bases lying between them. The sample comes from a study of cytomegalovirus exposure and HLA in healthy donors. It was with 60 Vbeta and 13 Jbeta primers that the PCR ran. Only in-frame clones appear in the TCRdb table, and some are missing; sequencing was by immunoSEQ multiplex PCR. This sample has under 200,000 clones, with roughly 80% found just once. This chain uses TRBV27 with TRBJ2-2; D not certain. This receptor was taken from a man in his late teens or twenties in good health and CMV-seronegative. The sample taken for sequencing was PBMCs. The CDR3, as DNA: TGTGCCAGCAACCCTCCGGAACAGTTCACCGGGGAGCTGTTTTTT. Residues: CASNPPEQFTGELFF.